The entry below describes one TCR beta chain. A much bigger clone sits one base away, suggesting this may be a read error. TCRdb analysed the RT-PCR reads with MiXCR anew, one entry per CDR3 protein. The profile shows a few hundred thousand distinct CDR3 sequences, around 7.9% of them singletons. This specimen belongs to a study of response to subunit inactivated influenza vaccine. Sequencing was performed on PBMCs from blood, taken roughly 24 months after vaccination. This receptor was identified in a man in his fifties or sixties who received an inactivated influenza vaccine.

CDR3 DNA sequence: TGTGCCAGCAGACCAGCGGGAGGCGGGGAGCTGTTTTTT. This gives the protein CASRPAGGGELFF. This rearrangement joins TRBV12-3 or TRBV12-4 to TRBJ2-2; 9 bases line up with TRBD2. The V segment lost 6 bases and the J segment 7 bases; nucleotides outside the gene matches: 3. The CDR3 length is 13 residues.